One sample yielded the 7 T cell receptor beta chains listed below, sequenced in a study of T cell responses to AZD1222 COVID-19 vaccine. The method was immunoSEQ multiplex PCR; TCRdb's version includes in-frame clones alone and lacks a portion of them. The profile covers 130,000 to 150,000 clones, with about nine tenths appearing a single time and approximately 3.6% taken by the ten largest. Material: peripheral blood, obtained on day 0 of MenACWY control vaccination. All receptors come from an adult in good health.

The gene calls are TRBV24-1 and TRBJ1-4, with D possibly TRBD1 on 5 matching bases. This CDR3 is 15 amino acids long. V gave up 3 bases and J gave up 0 bases, with 7 bases separating them. Germline CDR1 and CDR2: KGHDR and SFDVKD. The DNA for the CDR3 is TGTGCCACCAGTGATGGGGGAGCAACTAATGAAAAACTGTTTTTT. Encoded protein: CATSDGGATNEKLFF.

This clone is a singleton in its sample. The chain uses TRBV19 and TRBJ1-6; D is perhaps TRBD1 (5 bases). The length of the CDR3 is 15 residues. Germline assignment: CDR1 LNHDA and CDR2 SQIVND (reference sequence). Trimming took 4 bases from V and 7 from J, leaving 14 bases between them. The CDR3 here is CASSTVQDGNSPLHF. The CDR3 DNA sequence: TGTGCCAGTAGTACAGTACAGGATGGGAATTCACCCCTCCACTTT.

The chain is built from TRBV11-3 and TRBJ2-3; TRBD2 aligns across 11 bases. The CDR3 totals 17 residues. Unmatched junction bases numbered 15, after V lost 6 bases and J lost 7 bases. Germline V gene sequence: CDR1 SGHNT, CDR2 YENEEA. In DNA form, the CDR3 reads TGTGCCAGCAGTCTCGACGGGACTAGCGGTCGGAGGAATACGCAGTATTTT. This gives the protein CASSLDGTSGRRNTQYF. The variable domain in full, with the rest retrieved from reference TRBV11-3 and TRBJ2-3, is EAGVVQSPRYKIIEKKQPVAFWCNPISGHNTLYWYLQNLGQGPELLIRYENEEAVDDSQLPKDRFSAERLKGVDSTLKIQPAELGDSAVYLCASSLDGTSGRRNTQYFGPGTRLTVL.

The chain carries TRBV4-3 and TRBJ1-2; 9 bases map to TRBD1. Trimming removed 4 bases from V and 5 bases from J; junction bases left unmatched: 8. This CDR3 is 15 amino acids long. Germline V lookup: CDR1 LGHNA, CDR2 YSLEER. The CDR3 spells CASSPSVGTGYGYTF. Written as DNA, the CDR3 is TGCGCCAGCAGCCCTTCAGTCGGGACAGGGTATGGCTACACCTTC.

This clone was seen more than once but under ten times. CDR3 DNA sequence: TGTGCCAGCAGCCAAAGGTGGAGCGGGAGAAACGAGCAGTACTTC. Its protein is CASSQRWSGRNEQYF. The chain employs TRBV14 and TRBJ2-7; 8 bases line up with TRBD2. CDR3 length equals 15 residues. Germline V gives CDR1 SGHDN, CDR2 FVKESK. V shed 2 bases and J 5 bases; nucleotides not matched to a gene: 8.

This clone was observed a handful of times. The chain links TRBV7-9 to TRBJ1-1; tentatively, D is TRBD1 (5 bases). The germline V gene encodes CDR1 SEHNR and CDR2 FQNEAQ (reference sequence). This CDR3 is built from 15 residues. Trimming stripped 1 base from V and 4 bases from J, with 13 bases between. The CDR3 DNA reads as TGTGCCAGCAGCTTAGAGGGGCCCCCGATCACTGAAGCTTTCTTT. It translates to CASSLEGPPITEAFF.

This clone was found once. Other nucleotide sequences from this sample produce the same CDR3. The CDR3 reads CASSLRLYGYTF. The CDR3 bases are TGTGCCAGCAGTTTGCGGCTCTATGGCTACACCTTC. This rearrangement joins TRBV28 to TRBJ1-2; no clear D. This CDR3 has 12 amino acids. CDR1 and CDR2 from the germline V gene are MDHEN and SYDVKM. V shed 3 bases and J shed 4 bases, with 6 bases lying between them.